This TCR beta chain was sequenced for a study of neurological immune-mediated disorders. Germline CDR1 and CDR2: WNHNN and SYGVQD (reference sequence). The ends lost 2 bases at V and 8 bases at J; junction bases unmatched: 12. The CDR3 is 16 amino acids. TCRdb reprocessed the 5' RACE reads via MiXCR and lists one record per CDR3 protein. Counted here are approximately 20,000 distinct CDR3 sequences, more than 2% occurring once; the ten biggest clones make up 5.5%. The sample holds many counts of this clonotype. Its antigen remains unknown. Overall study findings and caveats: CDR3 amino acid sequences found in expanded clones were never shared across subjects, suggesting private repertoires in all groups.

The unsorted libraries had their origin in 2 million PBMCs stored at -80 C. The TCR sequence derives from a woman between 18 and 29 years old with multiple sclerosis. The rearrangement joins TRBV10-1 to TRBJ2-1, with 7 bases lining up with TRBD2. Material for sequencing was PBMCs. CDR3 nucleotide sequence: TGCGCCAGCAGTGAGACCGGGGGGACCCCTAGGGATGAGCAGTTCTTC. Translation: CASSETGGTPRDEQFF.